The clone carrying this T cell receptor (beta chain) was picked up a small number of times. The data originate from a study of human T cells and chemical hapten exposure. Deletions cut 1 base from V and 3 bases from J, with 9 bases between. The CDR3 has 14 amino acids. Looked up from germline, CDR1 is LGHNA and CDR2 is YNFKEQ. Sample time point: patch test 1, 2 weeks after DPC sensitization. Noted treatment: therapeutic diphenylcyclopropenone sensitization with weekly scalp DPC. Using its own MiXCR run on the RACE reads, TCRdb lists one record per CDR3 protein. The profile shows about 360,000 distinct CDR3 sequences, around 7% of them singletons.

This chain connects TRBV4-2 to TRBJ1-1; the D is unclear. This TCR was sampled from a woman aged 18 to 35 with alopecia areata. Some clones in this sample may be carry-over from other donors' samples. The sample in question was whole blood, obtained in connection with sensitization to the hapten diphenylcyclopropenone (DPC). CDR3 residues: CASSQGNGDTEAFF. In DNA form, the CDR3 reads TGTGCCAGCAGCCAAGGAAACGGCGACACTGAAGCTTTCTTT.